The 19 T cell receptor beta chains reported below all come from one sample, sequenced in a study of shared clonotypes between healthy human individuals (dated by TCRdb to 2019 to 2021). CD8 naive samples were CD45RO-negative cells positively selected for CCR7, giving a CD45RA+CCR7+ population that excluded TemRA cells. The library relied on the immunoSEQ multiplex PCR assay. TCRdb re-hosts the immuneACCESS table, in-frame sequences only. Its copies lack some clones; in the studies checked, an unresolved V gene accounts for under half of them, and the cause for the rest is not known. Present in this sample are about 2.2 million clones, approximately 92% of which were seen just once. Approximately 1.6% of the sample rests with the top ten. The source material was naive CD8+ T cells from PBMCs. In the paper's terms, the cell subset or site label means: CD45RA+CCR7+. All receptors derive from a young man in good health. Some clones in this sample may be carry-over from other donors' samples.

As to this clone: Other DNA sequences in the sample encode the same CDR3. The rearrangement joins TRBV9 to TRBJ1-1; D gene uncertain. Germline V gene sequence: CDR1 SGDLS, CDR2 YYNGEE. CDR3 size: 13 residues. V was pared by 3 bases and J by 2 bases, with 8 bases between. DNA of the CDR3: TGTGCCAGCAGCGCGCAGGTTAACACTGAAGCTTTCTTT. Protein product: CASSAQVNTEAFF.

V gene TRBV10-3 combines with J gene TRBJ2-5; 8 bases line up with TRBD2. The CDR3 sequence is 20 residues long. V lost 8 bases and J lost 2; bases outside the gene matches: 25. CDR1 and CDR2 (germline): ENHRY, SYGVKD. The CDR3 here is CAIGSSLPAGVGAPQETQYF. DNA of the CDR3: TGTGCCATCGGTTCGTCGCTTCCAGCGGGAGTCGGAGCCCCACAAGAGACCCAGTACTTC.

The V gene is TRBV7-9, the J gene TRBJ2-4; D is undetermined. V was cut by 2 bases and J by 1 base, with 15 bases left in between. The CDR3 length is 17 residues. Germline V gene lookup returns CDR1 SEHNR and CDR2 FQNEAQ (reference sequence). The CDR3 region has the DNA TGTGCCAGCAGCTTACTAGACATACCTCCTGCCAAAAACATTCAGTACTTC. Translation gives CASSLLDIPPAKNIQYF.

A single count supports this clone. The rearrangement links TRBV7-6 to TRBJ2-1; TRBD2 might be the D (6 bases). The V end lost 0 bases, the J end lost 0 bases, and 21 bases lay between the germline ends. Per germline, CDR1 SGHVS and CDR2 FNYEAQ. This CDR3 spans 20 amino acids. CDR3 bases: TGTGCCAGCAGCTTAGCCCCTCCTCGCTACCGTAGCGGCTCCTACAATGAGCAGTTCTTC. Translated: CASSLAPPRYRSGSYNEQFF.

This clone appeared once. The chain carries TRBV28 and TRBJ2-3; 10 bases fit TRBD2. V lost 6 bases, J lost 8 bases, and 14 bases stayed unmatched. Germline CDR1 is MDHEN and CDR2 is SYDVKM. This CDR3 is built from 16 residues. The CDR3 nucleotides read TGTGCCAGCAGAACAGAGCGGGAGGGCCTTTTCCGTACGCAGTATTTT. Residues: CASRTEREGLFRTQYF. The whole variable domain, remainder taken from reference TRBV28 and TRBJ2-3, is DVKVTQSSRYLVKRTGEKVFLECVQDMDHENMFWYRQDPGLGLRLIYFSYDVKMKEKGDIPEGYSVSREKKERFSLILESASTNQTSMYLCASRTEREGLFRTQYFGPGTRLTVL.

DNA for the CDR3: TGTGCGTCCCAGGGGGGTAGCGGGAGGTGGAATGAGCAGTTCTTC. This encodes CASQGGSGRWNEQFF. J is TRBJ2-1 and V is TRBV2, with 10 bases matching TRBD2. Per germline, CDR1 SNHLY and CDR2 FYNNEI. The CDR3 totals 15 residues.

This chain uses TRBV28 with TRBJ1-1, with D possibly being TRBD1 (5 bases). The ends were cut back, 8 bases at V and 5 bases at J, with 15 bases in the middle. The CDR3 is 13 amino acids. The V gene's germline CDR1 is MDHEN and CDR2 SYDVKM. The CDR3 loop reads CASGLRVRTEAFF. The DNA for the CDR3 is TGTGCCAGCGGTCTCAGGGTGCGAACTGAAGCTTTCTTT.

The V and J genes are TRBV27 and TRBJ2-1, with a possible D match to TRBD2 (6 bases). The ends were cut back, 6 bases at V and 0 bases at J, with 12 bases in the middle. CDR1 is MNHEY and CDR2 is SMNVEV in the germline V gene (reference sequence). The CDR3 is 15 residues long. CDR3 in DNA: TGTGCCAGCAGCGCGGGACTCAGCTCCTACAATGAGCAGTTCTTC. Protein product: CASSAGLSSYNEQFF.

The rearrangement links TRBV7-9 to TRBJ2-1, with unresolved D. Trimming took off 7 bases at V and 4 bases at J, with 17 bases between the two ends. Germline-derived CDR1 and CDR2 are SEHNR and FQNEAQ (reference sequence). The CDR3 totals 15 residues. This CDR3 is CASNSHRSWYNEQFF. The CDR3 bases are TGTGCCAGCAACTCCCACCGGAGTTGGTACAATGAGCAGTTCTTC.

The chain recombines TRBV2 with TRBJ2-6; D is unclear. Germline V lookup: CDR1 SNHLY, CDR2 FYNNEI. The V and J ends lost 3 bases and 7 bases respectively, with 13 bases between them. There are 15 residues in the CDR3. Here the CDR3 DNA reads TGTGCCAGCAGTGATTTGGTCGTCGGAGCCAACGTCCTGACTTTC. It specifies CASSDLVVGANVLTF.

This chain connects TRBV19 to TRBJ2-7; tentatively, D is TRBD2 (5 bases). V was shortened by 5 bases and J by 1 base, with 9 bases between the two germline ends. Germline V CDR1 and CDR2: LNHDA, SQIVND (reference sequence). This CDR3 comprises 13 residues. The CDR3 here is CASSARRSYEQYF. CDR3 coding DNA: TGTGCCAGTAGTGCCAGGAGGTCCTACGAGCAGTACTTC.

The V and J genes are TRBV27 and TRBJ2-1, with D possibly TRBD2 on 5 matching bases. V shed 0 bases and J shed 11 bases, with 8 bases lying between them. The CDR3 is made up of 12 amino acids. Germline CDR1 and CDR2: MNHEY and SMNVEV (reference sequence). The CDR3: CASSLSTGKQFF. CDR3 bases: TGTGCCAGCAGTTTATCGACGGGAAAGCAGTTCTTC.

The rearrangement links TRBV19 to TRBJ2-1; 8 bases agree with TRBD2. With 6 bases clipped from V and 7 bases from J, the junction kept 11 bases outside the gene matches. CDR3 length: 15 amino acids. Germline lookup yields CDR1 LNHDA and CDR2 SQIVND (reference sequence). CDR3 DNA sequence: TGTGCCAGTAGCCGTTCTGGACTAGCAGCGAATGAGCAGTTCTTC. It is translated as CASSRSGLAANEQFF.

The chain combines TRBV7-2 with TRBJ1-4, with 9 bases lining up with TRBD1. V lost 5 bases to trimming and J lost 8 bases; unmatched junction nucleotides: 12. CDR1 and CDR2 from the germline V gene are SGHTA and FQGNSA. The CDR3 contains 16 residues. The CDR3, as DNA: TGTGCCAGCAGCCCTGGGGCCCGGACAGGGGACGAAAAACTGTTTTTT. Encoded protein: CASSPGARTGDEKLFF. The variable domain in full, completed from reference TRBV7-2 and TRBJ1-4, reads GAGVSQSPSNKVTEKGKDVELRCDPISGHTALYWYRQSLGQGLEFLIYFQGNSAPDKSGLPSDRFSAERTGGSVSTLTIQRTQQEDSAVYLCASSPGARTGDEKLFFGSGTQLSVL.

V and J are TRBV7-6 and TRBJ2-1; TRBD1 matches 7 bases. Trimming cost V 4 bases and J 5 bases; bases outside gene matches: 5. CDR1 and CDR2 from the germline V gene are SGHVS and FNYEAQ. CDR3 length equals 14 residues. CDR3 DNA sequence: TGTGCCAGCAGCTCCCGGGACAGTAACAATGAGCAGTTCTTC. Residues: CASSSRDSNNEQFF.

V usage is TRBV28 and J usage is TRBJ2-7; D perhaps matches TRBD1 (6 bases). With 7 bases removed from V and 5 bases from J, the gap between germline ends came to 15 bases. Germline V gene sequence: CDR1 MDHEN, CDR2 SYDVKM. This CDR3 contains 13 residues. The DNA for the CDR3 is TGTGCCAGCATCCTACAGGGAGTCGACGAGCAGTACTTC. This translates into CASILQGVDEQYF.

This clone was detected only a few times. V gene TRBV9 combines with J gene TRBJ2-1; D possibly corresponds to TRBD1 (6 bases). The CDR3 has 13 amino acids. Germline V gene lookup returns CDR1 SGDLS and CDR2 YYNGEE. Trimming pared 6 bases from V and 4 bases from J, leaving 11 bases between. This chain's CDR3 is CASNTGQYNEQFF. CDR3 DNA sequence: TGTGCCAGCAATACGGGACAATACAATGAGCAGTTCTTC.

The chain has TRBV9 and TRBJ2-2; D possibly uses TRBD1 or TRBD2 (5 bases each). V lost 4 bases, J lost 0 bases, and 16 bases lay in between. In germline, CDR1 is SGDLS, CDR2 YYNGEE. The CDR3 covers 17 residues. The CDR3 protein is CASSHRGVASNTGELFF. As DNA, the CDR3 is TGTGCCAGCAGCCACCGAGGGGTAGCGTCGAACACCGGGGAGCTGTTTTTT.

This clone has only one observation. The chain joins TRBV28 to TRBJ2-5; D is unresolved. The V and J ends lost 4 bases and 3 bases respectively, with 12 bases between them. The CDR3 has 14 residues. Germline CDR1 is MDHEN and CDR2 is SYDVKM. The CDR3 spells CASSSTGPEETQYF. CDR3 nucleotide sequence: TGTGCCAGCAGTTCCACCGGGCCAGAAGAGACCCAGTACTTC.